The clone carrying this T cell receptor (beta chain) was recorded a few times. Profiling relied on immunoSEQ multiplex PCR, and the TCRdb table lists in-frame clones only, not all of them. The table lists about 1 million clones, about 75% of them singletons. The record originates from a study of shared clonotypes between healthy human individuals. Study context: Each donor's CD8 memory used one plate, CD8 naive two, each CD4 subset three.

The CDR3 runs to 16 residues. CDR1 LNHDA and CDR2 SQIVND come from the germline V gene (reference sequence). V dropped 4 bases and J dropped 0; count of bases not matched to a gene: 6. Sequences were obtained from memory CD4+ T cells sorted from blood. Subset given: CD45RA-negative fraction. The TCR originated in a man between 18 and 35 years old in good health. The rearrangement joins TRBV19 to TRBJ1-5; 7 nucleotides line up with TRBD1. For the CDR3, the DNA is TGTGCCAGTAGTACCCTGGGGACAGCTAGCAATCAGCCCCAGCATTTT. Residues: CASSTLGTASNQPQHF.